The rows below give T cell receptor beta chains drawn from one sample of a study of Graves' ophthalmopathy and Graves' hyperthyroidism. TCRdb reprocessed the multiplex PCR reads via MiXCR and lists one record per CDR3 protein. The repertoire has 350,000 to 400,000 distinct CDR3 sequences, roughly 14% of them found once; the top ten carry approximately 7%. The sequenced material came from peripheral blood. The receptors stem from a woman younger than 35 with stable Graves' hyperthyroidism. Each CDR3 is given with its conserved first and last residue. D genes are given only for firm matches. Expanded clones get a size class; other rows say once, few or many, or leave the size out.

j_call cdr3_length clone_size d_call v_call cdr3_aa cdr3_nt
TRBJ1-2 16 many - TRBV25-1 CASSVGYRDSNYGYTF TGTGCCAGCAGTGTGGGGTACAGGGATTCTAACTATGGCTACACCTTC
TRBJ2-2 16 few - TRBV6-5 CASSSLLGHNTGELFF TGTGCCAGCAGTTCCCTCTTGGGACATAACACCGGGGAGCTGTTTTTT
TRBJ2-7 15 many TRBD2 TRBV28 CASSRTSGGGYEQYF TGTGCCAGCAGTCGGACTAGCGGGGGAGGCTACGAGCAGTACTTC
TRBJ1-5 14 many - TRBV9 CAPRKGPSNQPQHF TGTGCCCCCAGAAAAGGGCCTAGCAATCAGCCCCAGCATTTT
TRBJ2-4 13 - - TRBV2 CASRSLAKNIQYF TGTGCCAGCAGGAGTCTAGCCAAAAACATTCAGTACTTC
TRBJ1-6 15 many - TRBV7-8 CASSLAGRLNSPLHF TGTGCCAGCAGCTTAGCGGGACGCCTTAATTCACCCCTCCACTTT
TRBJ2-4 14 many - TRBV2 CASRGRVAKNIQYF TGTGCCAGCAGGGGTAGAGTAGCCAAAAACATTCAGTACTTC
TRBJ2-2 14 many TRBD2 TRBV5-8 CASSLAAGAGELFF TGTGCCAGCAGCTTGGCAGCGGGGGCCGGGGAGCTGTTTTTT
TRBJ2-2 15 few - TRBV6-5 CASSSQTVPTGELFF TGTGCCAGCAGTTCGCAGACAGTTCCCACCGGGGAGCTGTTTTTT
TRBJ2-5 15 - TRBD2 TRBV20-1 CSARDGWRGIETQYF TGCAGTGCTAGAGATGGTTGGCGGGGGATAGAGACCCAGTACTTC
TRBJ2-6 16 many TRBD2 TRBV25-1 CASSESGGSGANVLTF TGTGCCAGCAGTGAATCGGGGGGCTCTGGGGCCAACGTCCTGACTTTC
TRBJ1-1 12 many - TRBV29-1 CSVVPLNTEAFF TGCAGCGTTGTACCCTTGAACACTGAAGCTTTCTTT
TRBJ1-5 15 many - TRBV6-5 CASSYSIGAGQPQHF TGTGCCAGCAGTTACTCGATCGGCGCCGGTCAGCCCCAGCATTTT
TRBJ1-5 17 many - TRBV6-2/TRBV6-3 CASSYPPERIFNQPQHF TGTGCCAGCAGTTACCCCCCGGAAAGGATCTTCAATCAGCCCCAGCATTTT
TRBJ1-6 15 many - TRBV19 CASSWGQAGNSPLHF TGTGCCAGTAGTTGGGGTCAGGCGGGTAATTCACCCCTCCACTTT
TRBJ1-2 14 many TRBD1 TRBV10-1 CASSVDRELYGYTF TGCGCCAGCAGCGTAGACAGGGAATTGTATGGCTACACCTTC
TRBJ1-1 17 once - TRBV4-2 CASSQDLVGFMNTEAFF TGTGCCAGCAGCCAAGATCTAGTCGGATTCATGAACACTGAAGCTTTCTTT
TRBJ1-1 14 few - TRBV18 CASSPLSVNTEAFF TGTGCCAGCTCCCCCCTATCTGTGAACACTGAAGCTTTCTTT